Sequencing of this TCR beta chain was carried out in a study of blood T cells in healthy people across ages. This CDR3 spans 14 amino acids. CDR1 and CDR2 from the germline V gene are DFQATT and SNEGSKA (reference sequence). Trimming removed 5 bases at V and 6 bases at J, with 19 bases between. On this clonotype itself: Its target is unknown.

It was with a sample-barcoded 5' primer and a J-beta primer mix that a second PCR of roughly 7 to 12 cycles was run. MiXCR, run by TCRdb on the 5' RACE reads, gives a single entry per CDR3 protein. Of around 1,000,000 distinct CDR3 sequences in the sample, about 25% were seen once. Study-level results: Possibly, changes in expanded clonotypes were confounded because donor CMV status was unknown.

The same data also contributed to another study, on T cells of mothers and their children.

The sample taken for sequencing was blood. The chain links TRBV20-1 to TRBJ1-2; no firm D call. This TCR came from a girl aged 2-9 years in good health. Here the CDR3 reads CSALWVNGLDGYTF. The CDR3 coding sequence is TGCAGTGCTCTTTGGGTAAACGGACTCGATGGCTACACCTTC.